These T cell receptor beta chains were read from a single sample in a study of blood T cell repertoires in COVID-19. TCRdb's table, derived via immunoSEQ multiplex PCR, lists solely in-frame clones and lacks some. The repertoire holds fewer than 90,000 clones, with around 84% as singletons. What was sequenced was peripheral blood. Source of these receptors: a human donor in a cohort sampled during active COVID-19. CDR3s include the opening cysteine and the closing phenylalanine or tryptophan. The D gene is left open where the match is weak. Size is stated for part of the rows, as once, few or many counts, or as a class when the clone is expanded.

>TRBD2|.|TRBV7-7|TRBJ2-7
TGTGCTAGCAGCCCGGGACTAGCGGGACACGAGCAGTACTTC
CASSPGLAGHEQYF
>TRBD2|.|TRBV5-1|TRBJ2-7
TGCGCCAGCAGCGAGGGACTAGCGGGGGCCGAGCAGTACTTC
CASSEGLAGAEQYF
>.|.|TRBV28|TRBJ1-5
TGTGCCAGCAGTACCCCCGCGGGGGGGGGCAATCAGCCCCAGCATTTT
CASSTPAGGGNQPQHF
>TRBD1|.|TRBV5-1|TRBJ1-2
TGCGCCAGCAGCTCCCAGGCGGGACAGGGATTATATGGCTACACCTTC
CASSSQAGQGLYGYTF
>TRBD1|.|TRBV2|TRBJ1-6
TGTGCCAGCAGTGGGGACAGGCTTAATAATTCACCCCTCCACTTT
CASSGDRLNNSPLHF
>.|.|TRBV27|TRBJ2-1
TGTGCCAGCAGTTTAGACAGAGGCGCCTACAATGAGCAGTTCTTC
CASSLDRGAYNEQFF
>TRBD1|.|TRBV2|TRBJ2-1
TGTGCCAGCATGGGGACAGGGGTGAATGAGCAGTTCTTC
CASMGTGVNEQFF
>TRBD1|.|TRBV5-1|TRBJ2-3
TGCGCCAGCAGCGGTCAGGGGGGCACAGATACGCAGTATTTT
CASSGQGGTDTQYF
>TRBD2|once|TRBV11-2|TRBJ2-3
TGTGCCAGCAGCTTAGTAGCGGGAGGTGCAGATACGCAGTATTTT
CASSLVAGGADTQYF
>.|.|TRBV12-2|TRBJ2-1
TGTGCAAGTCGCTTAGTGCAGTCTAGCGGGTGCAATGAGCAGTTCTTC
CASRLVQSSGCNEQFF
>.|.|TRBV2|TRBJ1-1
TGTGCCAGCACCCCTTTCGAGGGTGTGTGGGCTTTCTTT
CASTPFEGVWAFF
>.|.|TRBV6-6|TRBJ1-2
TGTGCCAGCATGGGGGGGGCCCTCATCTACACCTTC
CASMGGALIYTF
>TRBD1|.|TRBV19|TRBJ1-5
TGTGCCAGTAGTATGGGAACAGGGGGCGAGGAGCCCCAGCATTTT
CASSMGTGGEEPQHF
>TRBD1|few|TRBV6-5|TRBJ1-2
TGTGCCAGCAGTCGGGACAGGCGAGCTAACTATGGCTACACCTTC
CASSRDRRANYGYTF
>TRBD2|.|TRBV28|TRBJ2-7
TGTGCCAGCAGTTTAAGGCTAGCGGACTACGAGCAGTACTTC
CASSLRLADYEQYF
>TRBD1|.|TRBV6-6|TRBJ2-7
TGTGCCAGCAGTTACCCTCCGGGACAGACCTACGAGCAGTACTTC
CASSYPPGQTYEQYF
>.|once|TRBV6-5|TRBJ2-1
TGTGCCAGCAATACGGGGACATCATCATATGAGCAGTTCTTC
CASNTGTSSYEQFF
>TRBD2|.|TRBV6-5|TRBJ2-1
TGTGCCAGCAGTTGGACTAGCGGGATCAATGAGCAGTTCTTC
CASSWTSGINEQFF
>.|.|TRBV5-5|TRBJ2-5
TGTGCCAGCAGCTACCAGTTGGACTACCAAGAGACCCAGTACTTC
CASSYQLDYQETQYF
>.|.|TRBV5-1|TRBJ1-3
TGCGCCAGCAGCTTGGGTAGGACATCCTCCAGGATAGCAGGAAACACCATATATTTT
CASSLGRTSSRIAGNTIYF